Below are 14 T cell receptor beta chains sequenced from a single sample in a study of spatial heterogeneity in lung cancer. Time point of the sample: sample taken at primary tumor resection. These TCRs are of unknown antigen specificity. Whole-study results and caveats: Higher tumor mutation counts went along with higher counts of expanded intratumoral alpha and beta TCRs.

TCRdb independently ran MiXCR on the 5' RACE reads; one entry per CDR3 protein. The table has thousands of distinct CDR3 sequences, approximately 15% seen once. The sample was lung tumor tissue, taken at surgery. The source of these receptors is a male donor with early-stage non-small cell lung cancer.

In its sample, this clonotype is medium-sized. The rearrangement joins TRBV29-1 to TRBJ2-7, with 8 positions matching TRBD2. This CDR3 region has 14 residues. J gave up 2 bases and V 4 bases, and 7 bases lay outside the gene matches. Per the germline V gene, CDR1 is SQVTM and CDR2 is ANQGSEA. CDR3 sequence: CSVALGLATYEQYF. The CDR3 region has the DNA TGCAGCGTTGCTCTCGGACTAGCTACCTACGAGCAGTACTTC.

Many counts were recorded for this clonotype. The V gene is TRBV20-1, the J gene TRBJ2-1, with 10 bases lining up with TRBD2. The V and J ends lost 2 bases and 10 bases, in that order; junction bases with no gene match: 8. CDR3 length: 14 residues. CDR1 is DFQATT, CDR2 SNEGSKA, per germline (reference sequence). The CDR3 loop is CSARTLAGDREQFF. CDR3 DNA sequence: TGCAGTGCTAGAACTCTAGCGGGAGATAGGGAGCAGTTCTTC.

This clonotype was seen repeatedly, ten times or more. The gene calls are TRBV24-1 and TRBJ2-5; D unresolved. The V gene lost 4 bases and the J gene lost 2 bases, with 13 bases spanning the gap. This CDR3 is built from 15 residues. Looked up from germline, CDR1 is KGHDR and CDR2 is SFDVKD. The CDR3: CATSEKDHQQETQYF. In DNA, the CDR3 is TGTGCCACCAGTGAGAAGGACCACCAACAAGAGACCCAGTACTTC.

This clonotype occurred many times. The rearrangement uses TRBV29-1 and TRBJ1-1; the D gene is possibly TRBD1 (6 bases). Germline loops: CDR1 SQVTM, CDR2 ANQGSEA. CDR3 size: 12 residues. Trimming removed 5 bases from V and 8 bases from J, with 15 bases in between. The CDR3 protein is CSVRVAGGEAFF. CDR3 DNA: TGCAGCGTTCGGGTAGCGGGGGGCGAAGCTTTCTTT.

This clonotype was observed many times. The chain carries TRBV20-1 and TRBJ2-7, with 11 bases that match TRBD2. Looked up from germline, CDR1 is DFQATT and CDR2 is SNEGSKA (reference sequence). V was clipped by 2 bases and J by 3 bases; unmatched bases: 6. The CDR3 is made up of 15 amino acids. In DNA, the CDR3 is TGCAGTGCTAGACTCCGACTAGCGGGACTCTACGAGCAGTACTTC. Protein product: CSARLRLAGLYEQYF.

This clonotype occurred many times. The J gene is TRBJ2-2, the V gene TRBV7-8; TRBD1 matches 9 bases. This CDR3 has 15 amino acids. Losses at the gene ends were 5 bases for V and 7 bases for J; bases not matched to a gene: 8. From germline, CDR1 is SGHVS and CDR2 FQNEAQ. The CDR3 nucleotides are TGTGCCAGCAGCCCTGGGACAGGGTTGATCGGGGAGCTGTTTTTT. Protein sequence: CASSPGTGLIGELFF.

This clonotype has ten or more counts. V usage is TRBV6-6 and J usage is TRBJ2-6; D may be TRBD1 (6 bases). Germline lookup yields CDR1 MNHNY and CDR2 SVGAGI (reference sequence). Trimming left V 5 bases short and J 4 bases short, with 15 bases between. The CDR3 has 16 amino acids. The CDR3 region has the DNA TGTGCCAGCAGTGCGTCAGGGGTGGGCGGGGCCAACGTCCTGACTTTC. Translation gives CASSASGVGGANVLTF.

Ten or more counts support this clonotype. V gene TRBV12-5 combines with J gene TRBJ2-1, with 12 bases lining up with TRBD2. Germline V gives CDR1 LGHNT, CDR2 FRNRAP. The CDR3 contains 16 residues. Trimming took 4 bases from V and 5 from J; bases not matched to a gene: 6. The DNA of the CDR3 is TGTGCTAGTGGTTCACAAACTAGCGGGAGGAACAATGAGCAGTTCTTC. Translation gives CASGSQTSGRNNEQFF.

Relative to its sample, this clonotype is medium-sized. The rearrangement links TRBV28 to TRBJ1-5; D is unclear. V lost 5 bases, J lost 3 bases, and 20 bases lay in between. CDR1 is MDHEN, CDR2 SYDVKM, per germline. The CDR3 is 17 amino acids. The CDR3 DNA follows: TGTGCCAGCAGTCAGAGACCTTTCCGGGAACACAATCAGCCCCAGCATTTT. Translating it yields CASSQRPFREHNQPQHF.

This clonotype was seen at least ten times. The chain joins TRBV6-1 to TRBJ2-1, with a possible D match to TRBD2 (7 bases). Germline V lookup: CDR1 MNHNS, CDR2 SASEGT. The CDR3 has 20 amino acids. Between the trimmed V and J ends, which lost 5 bases and 1 base, there was a span of 27 bases. The CDR3, as DNA: TGTGCCAGCAGTAAAGTAGCCAGCACGGGGGGCGCCCGGTCCTACAATGAGCAGTTCTTC. It is translated as CASSKVASTGGARSYNEQFF.

The table lists this clonotype with many counts. The V and J genes are TRBV29-1 and TRBJ1-4, with TRBD1 matching over 8 bases. Trimming cost V 6 bases and J 2 bases; bases outside gene matches: 2. The CDR3 contains 13 residues. CDR1 SQVTM and CDR2 ANQGSEA come from the germline V gene. CDR3 nucleotides: TGCAGCGTGCAGGGGGCCACTAATGAAAAACTGTTTTTT. Translated: CSVQGATNEKLFF.

There are many counts of this clonotype. V gene TRBV12-5 combines with J gene TRBJ2-2, with D tentatively TRBD1 (5 bases). CDR1 and CDR2 (germline): LGHNT, FRNRAP. Trimming removed 10 bases at V and 1 base at J, with 16 bases between. The CDR3 has 15 residues. CDR3 coding DNA: TGTGCTATTTGGACAAAACAACGGAACACCGGGGAGCTGTTTTTT. Encoded protein: CAIWTKQRNTGELFF.

By sample fraction, this clonotype is medium-sized (0.01 to 0.1%). The chain uses TRBV10-3 and TRBJ2-1; TRBD2 might be the D (5 bases). CDR1 ENHRY and CDR2 SYGVKD come from the germline V gene. Trimming stripped 6 bases from V and 4 bases from J, with 16 bases between. The CDR3 spans 15 residues. In DNA form, the CDR3 reads TGTGCCATCAGCCATGGCGGGTCAAATTACAATGAGCAGTTCTTC. Translation gives CAISHGGSNYNEQFF.

In its sample, this clonotype was seen many times. In DNA, the CDR3 is TGCGCCAGCAGCCAAGAAGGAGGGACTAGTAGGAGAGAGACCCAGTACTTC. It specifies CASSQEGGTSRRETQYF. The rearrangement joins TRBV4-1 to TRBJ2-5, with 8 bases that match TRBD2. Germline values: CDR1 MGHRA, CDR2 YSYEKL. J was trimmed by 4 bases and V by 0 bases; bases with no gene match: 10. There are 17 residues in the CDR3.